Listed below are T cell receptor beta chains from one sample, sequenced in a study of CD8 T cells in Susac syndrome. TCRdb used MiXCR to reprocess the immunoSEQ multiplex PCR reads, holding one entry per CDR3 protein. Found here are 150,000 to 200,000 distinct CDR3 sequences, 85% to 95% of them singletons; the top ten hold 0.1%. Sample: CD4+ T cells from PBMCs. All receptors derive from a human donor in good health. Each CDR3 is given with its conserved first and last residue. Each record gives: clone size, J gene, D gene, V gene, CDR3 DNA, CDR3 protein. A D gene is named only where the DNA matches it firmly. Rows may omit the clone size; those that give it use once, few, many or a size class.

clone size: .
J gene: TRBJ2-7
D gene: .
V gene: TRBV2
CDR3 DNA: TGTGCCAGCAGCCGACAGTCCTACGAGCAGTACTTC
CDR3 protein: CASSRQSYEQYF

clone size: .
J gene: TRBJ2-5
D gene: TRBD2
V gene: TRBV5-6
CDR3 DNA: TGTGCCAGCAGCAGGACGAGCGGGAGCAGGGAGACCCAGTACTTC
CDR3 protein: CASSRTSGSRETQYF

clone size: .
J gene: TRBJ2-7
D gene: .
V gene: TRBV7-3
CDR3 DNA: TGTGCCAGCAGCTTAACCGGACAGTCCTACGAGCAGTACTTC
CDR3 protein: CASSLTGQSYEQYF

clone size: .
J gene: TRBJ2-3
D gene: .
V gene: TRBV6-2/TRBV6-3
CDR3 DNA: TGTGCCAGCAGTTACGGGGGCGAGTTCACAGATACGCAGTATTTT
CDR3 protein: CASSYGGEFTDTQYF

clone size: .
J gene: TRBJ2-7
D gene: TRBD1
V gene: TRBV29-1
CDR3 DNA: TGCAGCGTTGATCAGCAGGGGGTCCACGAGCAGTACTTC
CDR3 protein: CSVDQQGVHEQYF

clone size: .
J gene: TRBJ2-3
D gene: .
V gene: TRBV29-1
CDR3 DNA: TGCAGCGCAGGAGGGGGAGGAACAGATACGCAGTATTTT
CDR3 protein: CSAGGGGTDTQYF

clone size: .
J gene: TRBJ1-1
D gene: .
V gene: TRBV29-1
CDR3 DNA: TGCAGCGTTGGGGACACCTTCAACACTGAAGCTTTCTTT
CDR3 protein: CSVGDTFNTEAFF

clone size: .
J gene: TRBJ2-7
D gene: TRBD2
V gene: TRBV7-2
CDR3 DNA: TGTGCCAGCAGCGAAACTAGCGGGAGCTTCGACGAGCAGTACTTC
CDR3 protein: CASSETSGSFDEQYF

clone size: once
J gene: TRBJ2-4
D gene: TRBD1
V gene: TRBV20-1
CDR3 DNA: TGCAGTGCCGGACAGGTGAACATTCAGTACTTC
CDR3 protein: CSAGQVNIQYF

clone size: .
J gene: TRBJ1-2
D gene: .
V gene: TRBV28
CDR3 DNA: TGTGCCAGCAGGCAGGGGAGTGACTATGGCTACACCTTC
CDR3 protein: CASRQGSDYGYTF

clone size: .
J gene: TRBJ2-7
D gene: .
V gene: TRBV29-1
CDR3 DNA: TGCAGCGTTCGGACGGAAGACTACGAGCAGTACTTC
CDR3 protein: CSVRTEDYEQYF

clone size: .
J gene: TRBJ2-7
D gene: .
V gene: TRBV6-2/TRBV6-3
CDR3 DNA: TGTGCCAGCAGTTTCCGCAGACTGAGCTCCTACGAGCAGTACTTC
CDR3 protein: CASSFRRLSSYEQYF

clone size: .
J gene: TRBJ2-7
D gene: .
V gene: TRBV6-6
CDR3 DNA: TGTGCCAGCATACAAAATAGCGGTTACGAGCAGTACTTC
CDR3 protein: CASIQNSGYEQYF

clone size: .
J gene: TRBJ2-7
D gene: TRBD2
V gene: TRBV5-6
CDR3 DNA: TGTGCCAGCAGCCCCGGGGGACTAGCGGGATTATACGAGCAGTACTTC
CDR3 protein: CASSPGGLAGLYEQYF

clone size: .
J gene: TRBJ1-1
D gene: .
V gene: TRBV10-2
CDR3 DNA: TGCGCCAGCAGCCGGGACACCTACACTGAAGCTTTCTTT
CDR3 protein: CASSRDTYTEAFF

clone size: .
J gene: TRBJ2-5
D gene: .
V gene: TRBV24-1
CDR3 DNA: TGTGCCACCAGTGTCGGAGGGGATCGGACCCAGTACTTC
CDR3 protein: CATSVGGDRTQYF

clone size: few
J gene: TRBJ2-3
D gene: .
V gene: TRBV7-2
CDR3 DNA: TGTGCCAGCAGCTTAGCCCGGACAGATACGCAGTATTTT
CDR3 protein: CASSLARTDTQYF

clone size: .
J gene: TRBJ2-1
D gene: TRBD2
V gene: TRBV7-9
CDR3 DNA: TGTGCCAGCCCCGGTGGGGGACTAGCGACTAATGAGCAGTTCTTC
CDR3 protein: CASPGGGLATNEQFF

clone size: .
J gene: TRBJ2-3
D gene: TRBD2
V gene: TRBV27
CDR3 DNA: TGTGCCAGCAGTTTAATGACTAGCGGAGATACGCAGTATTTT
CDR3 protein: CASSLMTSGDTQYF

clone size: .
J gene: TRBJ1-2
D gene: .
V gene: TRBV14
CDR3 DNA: TGTGCCAGCAGTGTCTCGGACTATGGCTACACCTTC
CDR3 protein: CASSVSDYGYTF

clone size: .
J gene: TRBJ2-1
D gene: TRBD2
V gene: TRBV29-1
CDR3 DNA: TGCAGCGTGGCTACCGGGACTAGTCGTTACAATGAGCAGTTCTTC
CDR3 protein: CSVATGTSRYNEQFF

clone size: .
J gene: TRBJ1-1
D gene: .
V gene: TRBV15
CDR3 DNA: TGTGCCACCAGCAGTGGACTGAACACTGAAGCTTTCTTT
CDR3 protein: CATSSGLNTEAFF

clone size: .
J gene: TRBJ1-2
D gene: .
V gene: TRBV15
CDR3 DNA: TGTGCCACCAGCATAGCTGGGTATGGCTACACCTTC
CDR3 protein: CATSIAGYGYTF

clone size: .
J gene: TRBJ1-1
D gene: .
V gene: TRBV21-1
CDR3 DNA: TGTGCCAGCAGCAAAACAAAGGGAGTTTTCGTGAACACTGAAGCTTTCTTT
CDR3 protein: CASSKTKGVFVNTEAFF

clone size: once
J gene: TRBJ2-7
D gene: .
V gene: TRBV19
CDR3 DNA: TGTGCCAGTAGTATAAATGCCTTCAACGAGCAGTACTTC
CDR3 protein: CASSINAFNEQYF

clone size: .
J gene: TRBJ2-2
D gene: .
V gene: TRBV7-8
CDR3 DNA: TGTGCCAGCAGCTCCAATTCAGCGGGTCCCACCGGGGAGCTGTTTTTT
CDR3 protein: CASSSNSAGPTGELFF

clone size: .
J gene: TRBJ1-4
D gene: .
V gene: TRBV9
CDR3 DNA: TGTGCCAGCAGCGTAGCTCGGGGGGCTGGTGAAAAACTGTTTTTT
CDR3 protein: CASSVARGAGEKLFF

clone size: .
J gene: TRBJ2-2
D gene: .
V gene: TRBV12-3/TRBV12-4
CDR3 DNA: TGTGCCAGCAGTTTTCTTTCCAGGCCCACCGGGGAGCTGTTTTTT
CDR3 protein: CASSFLSRPTGELFF

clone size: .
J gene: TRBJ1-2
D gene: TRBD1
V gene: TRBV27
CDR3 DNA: TGTGCCAGCAGTGTCAGGGGGCCGAACTATGGCTACACCTTC
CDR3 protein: CASSVRGPNYGYTF

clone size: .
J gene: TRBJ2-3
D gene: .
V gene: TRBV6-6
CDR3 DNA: TGTGCCAGCAGTTACTCACGGGGTGAGGCTTCGGATACGCAGTATTTT
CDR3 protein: CASSYSRGEASDTQYF

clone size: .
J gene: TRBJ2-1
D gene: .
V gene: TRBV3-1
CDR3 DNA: TGTGCCAGCAGCCAAGGTCGGCCTGTGGTCGATGAGCAGTTCTTC
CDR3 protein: CASSQGRPVVDEQFF

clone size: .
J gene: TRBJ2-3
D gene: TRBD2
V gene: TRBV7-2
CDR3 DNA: TGTGCCAGCAGCTCCGCCGTAGCGGGAGGGGCAGATACGCAGTATTTT
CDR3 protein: CASSSAVAGGADTQYF

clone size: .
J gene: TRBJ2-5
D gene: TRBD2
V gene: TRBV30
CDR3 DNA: TGTGCCTTCGGGACTAGCGGGAGGGCCTCAAAGACCCAGTACTTC
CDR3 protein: CAFGTSGRASKTQYF

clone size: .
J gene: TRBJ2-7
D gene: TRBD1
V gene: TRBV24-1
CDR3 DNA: TGTGCCACCAGTGCCCAGGACAGGGGGCTCGACGAGCAGTACTTC
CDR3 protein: CATSAQDRGLDEQYF

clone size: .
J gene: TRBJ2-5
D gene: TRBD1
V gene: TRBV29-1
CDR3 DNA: TGCAGCCTCGGACAGGGGGGGAAAGAGACCCAGTACTTC
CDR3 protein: CSLGQGGKETQYF

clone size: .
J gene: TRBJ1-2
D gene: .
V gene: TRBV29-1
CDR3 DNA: TGCAGCGTTGAGACCCGAGAAAACTATGGCTACACCTTC
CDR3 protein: CSVETRENYGYTF

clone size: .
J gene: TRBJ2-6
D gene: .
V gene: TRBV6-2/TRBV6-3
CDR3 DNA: TGTGCCAGCAGTTACTCGAGGCGGGGATCTGGGGCCAACGTCCTGACTTTC
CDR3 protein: CASSYSRRGSGANVLTF

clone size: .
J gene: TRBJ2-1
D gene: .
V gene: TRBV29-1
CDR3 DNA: TGCAGCGTTGAGTACGGGGTTTACAATGAGCAGTTCTTC
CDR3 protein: CSVEYGVYNEQFF

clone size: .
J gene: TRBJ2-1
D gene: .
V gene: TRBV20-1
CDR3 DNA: TGCAGTGCCCAGGGGAATGAGCAGTTCTTC
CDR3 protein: CSAQGNEQFF

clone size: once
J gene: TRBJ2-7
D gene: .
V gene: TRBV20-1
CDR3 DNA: TGCAGTGCTAAGGACAACTCCTACGAGCAGTACTTC
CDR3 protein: CSAKDNSYEQYF

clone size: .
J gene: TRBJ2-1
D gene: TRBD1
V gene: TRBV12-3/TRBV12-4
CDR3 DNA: TGTGCCAGCAGTCCACAACAGGGGAACAATGAGCAGTTCTTC
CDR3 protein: CASSPQQGNNEQFF

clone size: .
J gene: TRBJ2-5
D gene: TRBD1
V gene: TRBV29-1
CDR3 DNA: TGCAGCGTTGGCACAGGGGTAGAGACCCAGTACTTC
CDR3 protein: CSVGTGVETQYF

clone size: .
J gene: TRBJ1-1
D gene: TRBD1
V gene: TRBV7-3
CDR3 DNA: TGTGCCAGCAGCTCAGACAGGGGGAGGACTGAAGCTTTCTTT
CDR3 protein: CASSSDRGRTEAFF

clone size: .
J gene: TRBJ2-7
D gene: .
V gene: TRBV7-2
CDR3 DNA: TGTGCCAGCAGCTTAACCGCCGAGCAGTACTTC
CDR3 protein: CASSLTAEQYF

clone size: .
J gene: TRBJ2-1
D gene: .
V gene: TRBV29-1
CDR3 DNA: TGCAGCGTTGATGGCCAGGCCTACAATGAGCAGTTCTTC
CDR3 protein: CSVDGQAYNEQFF

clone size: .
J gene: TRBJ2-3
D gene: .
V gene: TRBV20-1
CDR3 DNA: TGCAGTGCTAGAGATGCCGGGCTCACAGATACGCAGTATTTT
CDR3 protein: CSARDAGLTDTQYF

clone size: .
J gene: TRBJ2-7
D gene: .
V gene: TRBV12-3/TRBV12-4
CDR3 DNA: TGTGCCAGCAGTTTAGCGGGGCACGAGCAGTACTTC
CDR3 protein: CASSLAGHEQYF